The 19 T cell receptor beta chains given below trace back to one sample, sequenced in a study of liver allograft versus peripheral blood T cells. Study overall: The authors compared T cell receptor repertoires in transplanted livers with recipients' peripheral blood repertoires.

Using its own MiXCR run on the reads, TCRdb lists one record per CDR3 protein. The sample has about 13,000 distinct CDR3 sequences, about 20% seen once. Receptors originate from a human patient who had a liver transplant. Some T cells may originate from the graft donor.

The V call is TRBV12-3 or TRBV12-4, the J call TRBJ2-1, with D tentatively TRBD2 (5 bases). V lost 6 bases to trimming and J lost 4 bases, with 10 bases between them. This CDR3 is 13 amino acids long. The CDR3 is CASRLSGYNEQFF. The CDR3 nucleotides read TGTGCCAGCAGGCTCTCGGGATACAATGAGCAGTTCTTC.

This clonotype was counted only a few times. The rearrangement uses TRBV30 and TRBJ1-6; D not resolved. This CDR3 spans 12 amino acids. The germline gives CDR1 GTSNPN, CDR2 SVGIG (reference sequence). V lost 1 base, J lost 10 bases, and 8 bases lay in between. This chain's CDR3 is CAWSGVKSPLHF. CDR3 nucleotide sequence: TGTGCCTGGAGTGGGGTTAAGTCACCCCTCCACTTT.

This clonotype appeared many times. V gene TRBV6-6 combines with J gene TRBJ2-7; D perhaps matches TRBD1 (5 bases). V was trimmed by 6 bases and J by 1 base, leaving 10 bases between them. From germline, CDR1 is MNHNY and CDR2 SVGAGI (reference sequence). The CDR3 runs to 13 residues. CDR3 bases: TGTGCCAGCAGCGCCAGGGTATCCTACGAGCAGTACTTC. This translates into CASSARVSYEQYF.

This chain uses TRBV20-1 with TRBJ2-7, with 10 bases aligning to TRBD1. From germline, CDR1 is DFQATT and CDR2 SNEGSKA (reference sequence). This CDR3 is 14 amino acids long. V lost 3 bases to trimming and J lost 0 bases; unmatched junction nucleotides: 2. The chain's CDR3 is CSARWDRGSYEQYF. The CDR3 region has the DNA TGCAGTGCTAGGTGGGACAGGGGCTCCTACGAGCAGTACTTC.

V and J are TRBV20-1 and TRBJ2-2; no firm D call. CDR1 and CDR2 from the germline V gene are DFQATT and SNEGSKA (reference sequence). Trimming removed 1 base from V and 0 bases from J, with 3 bases in between. This CDR3 spans 13 amino acids. The CDR3 here is CSARGSNTGELFF. The CDR3, as DNA: TGCAGTGCTAGAGGGTCGAACACCGGGGAGCTGTTTTTT.

This sequence joins TRBV20-1 and TRBJ1-5, with a possible D match to TRBD1 (5 bases). From germline, CDR1 is DFQATT and CDR2 SNEGSKA (reference sequence). This CDR3 has 13 residues. V gave up 3 bases and J gave up 4 bases, with 10 bases separating them. The CDR3 spells CSASGQGNQPQHF. DNA for the CDR3: TGCAGTGCTAGCGGTCAGGGAAATCAGCCCCAGCATTTT.

This clonotype occurred a few times. The genes are TRBV28 and TRBJ1-5; maybe TRBD1 (6 bases). This CDR3 is 14 amino acids long. In germline, CDR1 is MDHEN, CDR2 SYDVKM. Between the trimmed V and J ends, which lost 3 bases and 5 bases, there was a span of 11 bases. CDR3 loop: CASSFPGGHQPQHF. The CDR3 DNA is TGTGCCAGCAGTTTCCCCGGGGGCCATCAGCCCCAGCATTTT.

This clonotype was recorded once. A far bigger clonotype differs at one base, so this is likely a read error. This chain connects TRBV10-3 to TRBJ1-1; TRBD1 is a possible D gene (6 bases). There are 15 residues in the CDR3. CDR1 is ENHRY and CDR2 is SYGVKD in the germline V gene. The CDR3 region has the DNA TGTGTCAGCAGTTCTGCCTGGGGGGGCGGAACTGAAGCTTTCTTT. This encodes CVSSSAWGGGTEAFF.

The V gene is TRBV18, the J gene TRBJ1-3, with D possibly TRBD1 on 6 matching bases. The germline gives CDR1 KGHSH, CDR2 LQKENI. The CDR3 runs to 14 residues. V lost 5 bases and J 1 base, leaving 9 bases between the germline ends. Written as DNA, the CDR3 is TGTGCCAGCTCAACGACAGGTTCTGGAAACACCATATATTTT. As protein: CASSTTGSGNTIYF.

The chain recombines TRBV12-3 or TRBV12-4 with TRBJ2-2; 7 positions match TRBD2. This CDR3 contains 15 residues. The trim removed 6 bases at V and 5 bases at J, leaving 9 bases unmatched. In nucleotides, the CDR3 is TGTGCCAGCAGACTTCAGCGGGGAGGGACCGGGGAGCTGTTTTTT. As protein: CASRLQRGGTGELFF.

By its share, this clonotype is medium-sized. This chain links TRBV6-2 or TRBV6-3 with TRBJ2-1; 10 bases are a match to TRBD2. Germline V lookup: CDR1 MNHEY, CDR2 SVGEGT. CDR3 length: 13 amino acids. V dropped 5 bases and J dropped 9; count of bases not matched to a gene: 4. This chain's CDR3 is CASSATSGTEQFF. The DNA for the CDR3 is TGTGCCAGCAGTGCTACTAGCGGGACTGAGCAGTTCTTC.

The rearrangement uses TRBV5-4 and TRBJ2-7; TRBD1 matches at 10 bases. The CDR3 totals 14 residues. Germline values: CDR1 SGHNT, CDR2 YYREEE (reference sequence). Germline trimming cut 4 bases from V and 5 bases from J; bases unmatched to any gene: 6. The CDR3 nucleotides read TGTGCCAGCAGCGGCCGGGACAGGGGCCACGAGCAGTACTTC. This translates into CASSGRDRGHEQYF.

This clonotype is judged medium-sized (0.01 to 0.1%). V gene TRBV19 combines with J gene TRBJ1-2, with D possibly matching TRBD1 (6 bases). The CDR3 sequence is 15 residues long. Germline values: CDR1 LNHDA, CDR2 SQIVND (reference sequence). V was pared by 4 bases and J by 4 bases, with 16 bases between. Here the CDR3 DNA reads TGTGCCAGTAGTAGATCTACAGGGAGTCTCTATGGCTACACCTTC. This encodes CASSRSTGSLYGYTF.

This clonotype has more than one count but fewer than ten. The chain employs TRBV9 and TRBJ1-1; 9 bases are a match to TRBD1. Per the germline V gene, CDR1 is SGDLS and CDR2 is YYNGEE. The V segment lost 1 base and the J segment 3 bases; nucleotides outside the gene matches: 4. This CDR3 is built from 15 residues. The CDR3 DNA reads TGTGCCAGCAGCGTAAGATGGACAGGGGACACTGAAGCTTTCTTT. It encodes CASSVRWTGDTEAFF. Drawing the rest from reference TRBV9 and TRBJ1-1, the complete variable domain is DSGVTQTPKHLITATGQRVTLRCSPRSGDLSVYWYQQSLDQGLQFLIQYYNGEERAKGNILERFSAQQFPDLHSELNLSSLELGDSALYFCASSVRWTGDTEAFFGQGTRLTVV.

This clonotype has just a few counts. V gene TRBV20-1 combines with J gene TRBJ1-5; TRBD1 agrees at 7 bases. CDR1 DFQATT and CDR2 SNEGSKA come from the germline V gene (reference sequence). V lost 3 bases to trimming and J lost 7 bases; unmatched junction nucleotides: 6. The CDR3 sequence is 13 residues long. The chain's CDR3 is CSARPGGFQPQHF. CDR3 sequence (DNA): TGCAGTGCTAGGCCAGGGGGTTTCCAGCCCCAGCATTTT.

V usage is TRBV5-6 and J usage is TRBJ1-6, with D unclear. The CDR3 totals 16 residues. The ends were cut back, 5 bases at V and 0 bases at J, with 12 bases in the middle. Looked up from germline, CDR1 is SGHDT and CDR2 is YYEEEE. The CDR3 is CASSRMLSSYNSPLHF. The CDR3 DNA follows: TGTGCCAGCAGTAGGATGCTAAGCTCCTATAATTCACCCCTCCACTTT.

The chain employs TRBV20-1 and TRBJ2-2; D is possibly TRBD1 or TRBD2 (6 bases each). CDR3 length: 15 amino acids. Deletions cut 6 bases from V and 0 bases from J, with 14 bases between. The germline gives CDR1 DFQATT, CDR2 SNEGSKA (reference sequence). The CDR3 sequence: CSADGGQSNTGELFF. The CDR3 DNA sequence: TGCAGTGCGGACGGGGGCCAGTCGAACACCGGGGAGCTGTTTTTT.

This clonotype was observed at least ten times. This sequence joins TRBV6-2 or TRBV6-3 and TRBJ2-7, with D uncertain. The CDR3 is 15 amino acids. Germline values: CDR1 MNHEY, CDR2 SVGEGT. V shed 2 bases and J shed 6 bases, with 17 bases lying between them. CDR3 in amino acids: CASSYRPEIYVEQYF. The CDR3, as DNA: TGTGCCAGCAGTTACAGGCCAGAAATCTACGTCGAGCAGTACTTC.

By share of the sample, this clonotype is medium-sized (0.01 to 0.1%). The chain uses TRBV6-2 or TRBV6-3 and TRBJ2-2; 9 nucleotides line up with TRBD2. This CDR3 has 15 residues. Germline V gene lookup returns CDR1 MNHEY and CDR2 SVGEGT. The V gene end was trimmed by 5 bases and the J gene end by 4 bases; junction bases not matched to a gene: 5. CDR3 bases: TGTGCCAGCAGTGAGCGGGGGGATGGCACCGGGGAGCTGTTTTTT. It encodes CASSERGDGTGELFF.